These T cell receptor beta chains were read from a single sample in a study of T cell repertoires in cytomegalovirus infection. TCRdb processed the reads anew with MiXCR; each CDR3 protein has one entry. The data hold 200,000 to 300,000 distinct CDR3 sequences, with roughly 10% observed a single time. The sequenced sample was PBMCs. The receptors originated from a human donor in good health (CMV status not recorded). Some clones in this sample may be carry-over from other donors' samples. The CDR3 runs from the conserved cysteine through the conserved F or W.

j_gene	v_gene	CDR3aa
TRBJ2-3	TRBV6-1	CASSEVSRGADTQYF
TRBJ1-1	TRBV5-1	CASSLRQGDTEAFF
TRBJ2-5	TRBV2	CASSVLKPRPGQETQYF
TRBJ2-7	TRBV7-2	CASTYKGGGPYEQYF
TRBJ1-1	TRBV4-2	CASSQPTLNTEAFF
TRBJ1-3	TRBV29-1	CSVAGGQGGNTIYF
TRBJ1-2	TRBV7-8	CASSRDRDYRANYGYTF
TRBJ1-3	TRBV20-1	CSANRGNSGNTIYF
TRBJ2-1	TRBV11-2	CASSLVAEIVNEQFF
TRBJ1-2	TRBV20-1	CSADLGNGYTF
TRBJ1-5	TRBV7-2	CASSLAGPGDQPQHF
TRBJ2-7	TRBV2	CASSEFRTGQGAYEQYF
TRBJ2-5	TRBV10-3	CAISENRGDETQYF
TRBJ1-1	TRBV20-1	CSLQRMNTEAFF
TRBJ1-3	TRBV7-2	CASTLGSGNTIYF
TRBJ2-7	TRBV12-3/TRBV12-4	CASSQILRTGEQYF
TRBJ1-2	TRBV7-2	CASRSGRSGYTF
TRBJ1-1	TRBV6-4	CASSKRGGDTEAFF
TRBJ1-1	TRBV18	CASSTLGTGVESATEAFF
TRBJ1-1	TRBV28	CASSRRSEAFF
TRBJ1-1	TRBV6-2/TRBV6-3	CASRRRDGDTEAFF
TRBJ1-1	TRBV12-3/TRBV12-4	CASKRTGEGGTEAFF
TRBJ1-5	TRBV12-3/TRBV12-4	CASSNIWTPSNQPQHF
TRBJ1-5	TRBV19	CASISRGNQPQHF
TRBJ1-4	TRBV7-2	CASSLGPPGWAPDEKLFF
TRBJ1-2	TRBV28	CASSLPLGQDYGYTF
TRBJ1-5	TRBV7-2	CARPADSNQPQHF
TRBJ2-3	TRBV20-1	CSASTSGGASTQYF
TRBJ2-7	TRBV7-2	CASSLSGSGSYEQYF
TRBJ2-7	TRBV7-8	CASSMGRFSYEQYF
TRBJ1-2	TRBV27	CASSRGDRNGYTF
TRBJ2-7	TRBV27	CASSPDRDLSYEQYF
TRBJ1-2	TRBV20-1	CSARDGASMNGYTF
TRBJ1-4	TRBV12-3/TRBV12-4	CASSERTGDREKLFF
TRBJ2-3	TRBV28	CASTTGPHGTDTQYF
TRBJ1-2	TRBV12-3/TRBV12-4	CASSMTGGGYGYTF
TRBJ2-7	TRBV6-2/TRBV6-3	CASSWTAYEQYF
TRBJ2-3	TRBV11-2	CASSLGQPSTDTQYF
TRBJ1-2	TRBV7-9	CASSGSGTAYGYTF
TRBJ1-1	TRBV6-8	CATSSRGGISEAFF
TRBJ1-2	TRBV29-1	CSVEGQGNSYGYTF